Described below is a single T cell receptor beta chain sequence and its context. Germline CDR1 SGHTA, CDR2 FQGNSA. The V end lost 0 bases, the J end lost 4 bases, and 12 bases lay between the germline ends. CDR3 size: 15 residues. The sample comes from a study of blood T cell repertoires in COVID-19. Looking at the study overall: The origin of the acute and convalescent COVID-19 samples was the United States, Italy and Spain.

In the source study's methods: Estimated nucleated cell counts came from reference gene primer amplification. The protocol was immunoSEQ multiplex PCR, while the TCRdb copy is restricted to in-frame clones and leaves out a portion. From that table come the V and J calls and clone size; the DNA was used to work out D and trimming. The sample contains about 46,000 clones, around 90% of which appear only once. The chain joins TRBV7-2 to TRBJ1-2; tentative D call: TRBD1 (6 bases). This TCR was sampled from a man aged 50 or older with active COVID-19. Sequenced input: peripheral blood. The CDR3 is CASSLAGAGSYGYTF. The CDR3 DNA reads TGTGCCAGCAGCTTAGCGGGGGCAGGAAGCTATGGCTACACCTTC.